The 31 T cell receptor beta chains below all came from one sample that was sequenced in a study of cytomegalovirus exposure and HLA in healthy donors (dated by TCRdb to between 2016 and 2019). The library relied on the immunoSEQ multiplex PCR assay. For the multiplex PCR, a mixture combining 60 forward primers for TCR Vbeta segments and 13 reverse primers for TCR Jbeta segments was used. Held by TCRdb, this immuneACCESS table contains in-frame sequences only and omits some clones. Under half of the omission traces to an unresolved V gene where checked; the cause of the rest is unknown. For this sample the table gives approximately 170,000 clones, of which about three quarters were detected only once. Clones ranked in the top ten supply approximately 7% of the sample. Sequencing was done on a sample of PBMCs. The receptors stem from a woman between 40 and 50 years old in good health and CMV-seropositive.

The chain employs TRBV5-1 and TRBJ2-2; 7 bases align to TRBD1. This CDR3 spans 15 amino acids. Trimming at V came to 4 bases and at J to 3 bases, leaving 6 bases not matched to a gene. In germline, CDR1 is SGHRS, CDR2 YFSETQ. The CDR3 spells CASSVQGSDTGELFF. The CDR3 region has the DNA TGCGCCAGCAGCGTACAGGGGAGCGACACCGGGGAGCTGTTTTTT.

CDR3 nucleotides: TGTGCCAGCAGGAAACAGGGGGCGCAGACTGAAGCTTTCTTT. This sequence encodes CASRKQGAQTEAFF. This rearrangement joins TRBV2 to TRBJ1-1, with TRBD1 identical over 9 bases. J lost 5 bases, V lost 6 bases, and 7 bases had no gene match. CDR3 length: 14 residues. Germline CDR1 SNHLY, CDR2 FYNNEI.

The chain links TRBV7-2 to TRBJ2-5, with 10 bases lining up with TRBD2. The V and J ends lost 1 base and 5 bases, in that order; junction bases with no gene match: 7. Germline CDR1 reads SGHTA; CDR2 reads FQGNSA. This CDR3 is 16 amino acids long. DNA of the CDR3: TGTGCCAGCAGCTTAGGAGCGGGGGGGCTCGGTGAGACCCAGTACTTC. Protein product: CASSLGAGGLGETQYF.

The V call is TRBV5-1, the J call TRBJ2-3; 9 bases agree with TRBD2. The CDR3 is 15 residues long. Germline V gives CDR1 SGHRS, CDR2 YFSETQ. V shed 0 bases and J 1 base; nucleotides not matched to a gene: 0. The CDR3 spells CASSLGLAGTDTQYF. For the CDR3, the DNA is TGCGCCAGCAGCTTGGGACTAGCGGGCACAGATACGCAGTATTTT.

The chain employs TRBV2 and TRBJ1-6, with 7 positions matching TRBD1. V lost 6 bases, J lost 15 bases, and 14 bases stayed unmatched. Per germline, CDR1 SNHLY and CDR2 FYNNEI. The CDR3 runs 14 residues. Here the CDR3 DNA reads TGTGCCAGCAGCGACTCCGGGACAGTACCTATCCTCCACTTT. Translating it yields CASSDSGTVPILHF.

V usage is TRBV29-1 and J usage is TRBJ2-3, with D possibly matching TRBD2 (6 bases). CDR3 length: 12 amino acids. Trimming stripped 7 bases from V and 3 bases from J, with 11 bases between. Germline loops: CDR1 SQVTM, CDR2 ANQGSEA. CDR3 bases: TGCAGCGCGTCCCTAGCGACAGATACGCAGTATTTT. Encoded protein: CSASLATDTQYF.

To note about this clone: An end of the junction differs from the germline gene, which may be a read error. CDR3 sequence (DNA): TGCGCCAGCAGAGACAGGGCGAACACCGGGGAGCTGCTTTTT. This translates into CASRDRANTGELLF. The chain joins TRBV4-3 to TRBJ2-2, with 7 bases that match TRBD1. The CDR3 runs to 14 residues. Germline CDR1 reads LGHNA; CDR2 reads YSLEER.

The chain recombines TRBV7-8 with TRBJ2-5; possibly TRBD2 for D (5 bases). Near its end, the DNA agrees better with TRBJ2-7, so the J call may be wrong. The CDR3 runs 14 residues. Germline values: CDR1 SGHVS, CDR2 FQNEAQ. This chain's CDR3 is CASSLDGVSYEQYF. The CDR3, as DNA: TGTGCCAGCAGCTTAGACGGGGTTTCCTACGAGCAGTACTTC.

A remark on this clone: The junction departs from the called germline gene at one end, perhaps through a read error. CDR3 in amino acids: CSSSYRNEKLFF. The CDR3 region has the DNA TGTTCCAGCAGCTACAGGAATGAAAAACTGTTTTTT. The chain links TRBV7-9 to TRBJ1-4; possibly TRBD1 for D (5 bases). Germline lookup yields CDR1 SEHNR and CDR2 FQNEAQ (reference sequence). CDR3 length: 12 amino acids.

A few counts support this clone. The V and J genes are TRBV5-1 and TRBJ1-1, with D maybe TRBD1 (6 bases). CDR3 length: 15 amino acids. The V and J ends lost 2 bases and 1 base respectively, with 12 bases between them. Germline CDR1 is SGHRS and CDR2 is YFSETQ. The CDR3: CASSFRGNSNTEAFF. Here the CDR3 DNA reads TGCGCCAGCAGCTTTAGGGGGAACTCGAACACTGAAGCTTTCTTT.

This clone occurred a few times. The J gene is TRBJ1-2, the V gene TRBV5-8; weak D call: TRBD1 (5 bases). Trimming removed 1 base at V and 2 bases at J, with 9 bases between. Germline CDR1 and CDR2: SGHTS and YDEGEE. The CDR3 is 14 amino acids. The CDR3 reads CASSLTRANYGYTF. The CDR3 region has the DNA TGTGCCAGCAGCTTGACCAGGGCGAACTATGGCTACACCTTC.

This clone has just a few counts. This chain connects TRBV6-6 to TRBJ1-2; no clear D gene. With 5 bases removed from V and 3 bases from J, the gap between germline ends came to 4 bases. This CDR3 region has 11 residues. Germline values: CDR1 MNHNY, CDR2 SVGAGI (reference sequence). The CDR3 spells CASSRDYGYTF. The CDR3 DNA reads TGTGCCAGCAGTCGGGACTATGGCTACACCTTC.

J is TRBJ1-3 and V is TRBV11-2; D is unresolved. Germline values: CDR1 SGHAT, CDR2 FQNNGV. Trimming left V 7 bases short and J 4 bases short, with 20 bases between. There are 16 residues in the CDR3. The CDR3 loop reads CASTRFGGPQGNTIYF. For the CDR3, the DNA is TGTGCCAGCACCCGATTTGGCGGGCCTCAGGGAAACACCATATATTTT.

This chain connects TRBV5-4 to TRBJ1-6, with 10 bases aligning to TRBD1. Unmatched junction bases numbered 14, after V lost 9 bases and J lost 5 bases. Germline V gene lookup returns CDR1 SGHNT and CDR2 YYREEE (reference sequence). CDR3 length: 17 residues. The CDR3 is CAIGNRDRGRDNSPLHF. For the CDR3, the DNA is TGTGCCATCGGGAACCGGGACAGGGGCCGCGATAATTCACCCCTCCACTTT.

The chain combines TRBV19 with TRBJ1-1; D gene ambiguous. The V end was cut by 7 bases, the J end by 1 base, with 13 bases between. Germline loops: CDR1 LNHDA, CDR2 SQIVND (reference sequence). There are 14 residues in the CDR3. CDR3 region: CASTIMGGNTEAFF. For the CDR3, the DNA is TGTGCCAGTACCATAATGGGAGGGAACACTGAAGCTTTCTTT.

This clone is medium-sized (0.01 to 0.1%) within its sample. The chain couples TRBV28 to TRBJ1-1; D unclear. The ends were cut back, 10 bases at V and 8 bases at J, with 17 bases in the middle. This CDR3 contains 12 residues. Per the germline V gene, CDR1 is MDHEN and CDR2 is SYDVKM. The CDR3 here is CATKRWTGEAFF. For the CDR3, the DNA is TGTGCCACTAAACGGTGGACGGGAGAAGCTTTCTTT.

V gene TRBV6-5 combines with J gene TRBJ1-2; tentatively, D is TRBD1 (6 bases). CDR1 MNHEY and CDR2 SVGAGI come from the germline V gene. The CDR3 consists of 12 residues. V was shortened by 6 bases and J by 5 bases, with 10 bases between the two germline ends. DNA for the CDR3: TGTGCCAGCAGAGGACAGATATATGGCTACACCTTC. It yields the protein CASRGQIYGYTF.

This chain connects TRBV19 to TRBJ2-2, with 9 bases aligning to TRBD1. The germline V gene encodes CDR1 LNHDA and CDR2 SQIVND (reference sequence). CDR3 length: 18 amino acids. After removal of 0 bases from V and 2 bases from J, the junction contained 7 bases not matched to a gene. CDR3 nucleotide sequence: TGTGCCAGTAGTATAGATCTATGGACAGGGGCCAACACCGGGGAGCTGTTTTTT. This encodes CASSIDLWTGANTGELFF.

This clone was seen a single time. This chain links TRBV19 with TRBJ2-7, with TRBD1 identical over 7 bases. Unmatched junction bases numbered 5, after V lost 1 base and J lost 2 bases. In germline, CDR1 is LNHDA, CDR2 SQIVND (reference sequence). The CDR3 has 15 residues. The chain's CDR3 is CASSIGGGTTYEQYF. The CDR3, as DNA: TGTGCCAGTAGTATAGGAGGGGGCACCACCTACGAGCAGTACTTC.

The chain uses TRBV5-1 and TRBJ2-1, with 10 bases aligning to TRBD2. Germline V gene sequence: CDR1 SGHRS, CDR2 YFSETQ. The CDR3 covers 16 residues. Trimming at V came to 4 bases and at J to 7 bases, leaving 11 bases not matched to a gene. CDR3 DNA: TGCGCCAGCAGCCCCCTGCCAAGCGGGGGGGCAAATGAGCAGTTCTTC. Translated, it gives CASSPLPSGGANEQFF.

V is TRBV10-3 and J is TRBJ2-3; 8 nucleotides agree with TRBD2. The CDR3 sequence is 13 residues long. The J segment lost 0 bases and the V segment lost 10 bases, leaving 3 bases of the junction unmatched. CDR1 is ENHRY and CDR2 is SYGVKD in the germline V gene. CDR3 protein: CATSGGSTDTQYF. CDR3 nucleotide sequence: TGTGCCACCAGCGGGGGAAGCACAGATACGCAGTATTTT.

Details on this clone: The germline gene is not matched at one end of the junction; a read error may be the cause. The chain uses TRBV7-3 and TRBJ2-4; 8 bases match TRBD2. This CDR3 region has 18 residues. Germline V gene sequence: CDR1 SGHTA, CDR2 FQGTGA. The CDR3 reads CASSLAPPPSGGKNSQYF. The CDR3 nucleotides are TGTGCCAGCAGCTTAGCCCCACCTCCAAGCGGGGGCAAAAACAGTCAGTACTTC.

The rearrangement uses TRBV7-9 and TRBJ2-7; TRBD1 agrees at 8 bases. Germline CDR1 and CDR2: SEHNR and FQNEAQ (reference sequence). V was pared by 5 bases and J by 3 bases, with 6 bases of the junction left unmatched. This CDR3 has 14 amino acids. Written as DNA, the CDR3 is TGTGCCAGCAGCCGCAGCACAGGGGGCTACGAGCAGTACTTC. Its translation: CASSRSTGGYEQYF. Drawing the rest from reference TRBV7-9 and TRBJ2-7, the complete variable domain is DTGVSQNPRHKITKRGQNVTFRCDPISEHNRLYWYRQTLGQGPEFLTYFQNEAQLEKSRLLSDRFSAERPKGSFSTLEIQRTEQGDSAMYLCASSRSTGGYEQYFGPGTRLTVT.

This clone showed up just once. This sequence joins TRBV19 and TRBJ1-5; tentative D call: TRBD1 (6 bases). The CDR3 runs to 15 residues. Germline V gene sequence: CDR1 LNHDA, CDR2 SQIVND (reference sequence). Trimming left V 6 bases short and J 0 bases short, with 12 bases between. Written as DNA, the CDR3 is TGTGCCAGTAGAAAACAGGGAGCTAGCAATCAGCCCCAGCATTTT. Protein product: CASRKQGASNQPQHF.

This clone was counted a single time. The chain employs TRBV28 and TRBJ1-1, with D uncertain. Trimming cost V 3 bases and J 6 bases, with 14 bases left between them. This CDR3 contains 14 residues. CDR1 and CDR2 (germline): MDHEN, SYDVKM. The CDR3 is CASSFMKSFAEAFF. The CDR3 coding sequence is TGTGCCAGCAGTTTCATGAAGAGTTTTGCTGAAGCTTTCTTT.

J is TRBJ1-1 and V is TRBV7-2; 7 positions agree with TRBD1. Trimming took 8 bases from V and 1 from J; bases not matched to a gene: 13. Germline V gene lookup returns CDR1 SGHTA and CDR2 FQGNSA. The CDR3 has 16 residues. The chain's CDR3 is CASSSRRQGPNTEAFF. DNA for the CDR3: TGTGCCAGCTCATCCCGACGACAGGGACCGAACACTGAAGCTTTCTTT.

The genes are TRBV5-3 and TRBJ1-6, with D possibly being TRBD1 (6 bases). TRBV5-3 is identified as an open reading frame with a role that is uncertain. The CDR3 covers 19 residues. The V and J ends lost 0 bases and 6 bases respectively, with 22 bases between them. The CDR3 DNA follows: TGTGCCAGAAGCTTGGCCTCAGGGGCCTTCGACCCTCTTAATTCACCCCTCCACTTT. Translated, it gives CARSLASGAFDPLNSPLHF.

V and J are TRBV6-9 and TRBJ1-2, with D uncertain. The V gene's germline CDR1 is MNHGY and CDR2 SVAAGI. The CDR3 covers 14 residues. The germline V and J ends were trimmed by 5 bases and 4 bases, with 14 bases remaining between them. The CDR3 DNA reads as TGTGCCAGCAGTATAGCGCAAGACGGCTATGGCTACACCTTC. As protein: CASSIAQDGYGYTF.

This chain connects TRBV7-8 to TRBJ2-4; D possibly corresponds to TRBD1 (6 bases). The CDR3 spans 14 residues. V lost 3 bases, J lost 12 bases, and 18 bases lay in between. CDR1 SGHVS and CDR2 FQNEAQ come from the germline V gene. The CDR3 protein is CASSLQPHLDSQYF. As DNA, the CDR3 is TGTGCCAGCAGCTTGCAGCCCCACTTGGACAGTCAGTACTTC.

The V and J genes are TRBV5-8 and TRBJ1-2, with D unresolved. This CDR3 region has 15 residues. From germline, CDR1 is SGHTS and CDR2 YDEGEE. V lost 0 bases and J lost 2, with 11 bases in between. The CDR3 DNA reads as TGTGCCAGCAGCTTGGATCCCACAGAGAACTATGGCTACACCTTC. Translation gives CASSLDPTENYGYTF.

This clone was observed once. This rearrangement joins TRBV11-2 to TRBJ1-6; D is ambiguous. Germline CDR1 SGHAT, CDR2 FQNNGV. The germline V and J ends were trimmed by 5 bases and 9 bases, with 14 bases remaining between them. The CDR3 spans 14 residues. The CDR3 DNA reads TGTGCCAGCAGCCCCTTCGGGAAGGGTTCACCCCTCCACTTT. It is translated as CASSPFGKGSPLHF.